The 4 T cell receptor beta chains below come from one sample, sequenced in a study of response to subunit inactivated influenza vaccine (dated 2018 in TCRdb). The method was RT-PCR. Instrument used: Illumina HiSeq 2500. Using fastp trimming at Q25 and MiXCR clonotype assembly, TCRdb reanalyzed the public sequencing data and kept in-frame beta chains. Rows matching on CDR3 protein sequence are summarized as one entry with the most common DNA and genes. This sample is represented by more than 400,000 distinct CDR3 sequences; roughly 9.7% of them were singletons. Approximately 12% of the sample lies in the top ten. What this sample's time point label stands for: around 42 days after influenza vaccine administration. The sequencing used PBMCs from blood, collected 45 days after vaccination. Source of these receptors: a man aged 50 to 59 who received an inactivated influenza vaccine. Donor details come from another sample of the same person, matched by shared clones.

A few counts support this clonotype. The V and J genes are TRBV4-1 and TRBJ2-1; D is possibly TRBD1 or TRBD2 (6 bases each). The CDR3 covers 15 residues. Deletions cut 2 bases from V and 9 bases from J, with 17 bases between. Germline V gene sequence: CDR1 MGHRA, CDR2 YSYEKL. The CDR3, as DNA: TGCGCCAGCAGCCAATCGGGGGCCCTAGGGCGTGAGCAGTTCTTC. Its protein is CASSQSGALGREQFF.

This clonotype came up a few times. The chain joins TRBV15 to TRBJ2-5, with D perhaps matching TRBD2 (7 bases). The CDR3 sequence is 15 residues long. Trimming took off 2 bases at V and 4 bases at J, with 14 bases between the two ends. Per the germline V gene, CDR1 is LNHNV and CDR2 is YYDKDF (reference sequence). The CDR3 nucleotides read TGTGCCACCAGCAGACCCGGCGGGGGCAGAGAGACCCAGTACTTC. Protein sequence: CATSRPGGGRETQYF. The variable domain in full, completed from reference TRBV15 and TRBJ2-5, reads DAMVIQNPRYQVTQFGKPVTLSCSQTLNHNVMYWYQQKSSQAPKLLFHYYDKDFNNEADTPDNFQSRRPNTSFCFLDIRSPGLGDTAMYLCATSRPGGGRETQYFGPGTRLLVL.

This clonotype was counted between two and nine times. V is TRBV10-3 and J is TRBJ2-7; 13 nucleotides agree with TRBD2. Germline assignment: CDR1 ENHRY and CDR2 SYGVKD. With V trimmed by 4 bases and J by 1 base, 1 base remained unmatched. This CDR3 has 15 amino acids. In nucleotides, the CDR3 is TGTGCCATCAGTGCGGGACTAGCGGGATCCTACGAGCAGTACTTC. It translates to CAISAGLAGSYEQYF.

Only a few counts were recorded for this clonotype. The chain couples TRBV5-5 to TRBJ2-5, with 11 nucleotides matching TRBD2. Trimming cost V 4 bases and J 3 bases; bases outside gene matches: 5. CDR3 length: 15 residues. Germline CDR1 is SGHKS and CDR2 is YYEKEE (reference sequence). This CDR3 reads CASSLGTSGKETQYF. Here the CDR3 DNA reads TGTGCCAGCAGCCTAGGGACTAGCGGTAAAGAGACCCAGTACTTC.